This TCR beta chain was identified during a study of T cells in tumors after PD-1 blockade. Germline V gene data show CDR1 as SGHNT and CDR2 as YENEEA. This CDR3 is built from 12 residues. Deletions cut 5 bases from V and 6 bases from J, with 8 bases between. The repertoire was sequenced with immunoSEQ multiplex PCR; TCRdb's copy has only in-frame clones and lacks some. The repertoire has 60,000 to 65,000 clones, about 74% of them found once; the top ten carry approximately 4.8%. Sequences were derived from PBMCs, sampled after anti-PD-1 treatment. The chain joins TRBV11-3 to TRBJ2-1; D is unclear. The TCR sequence derives from a human donor with basal cell carcinoma. The CDR3 reads CASSGRGNEQFF. CDR3 sequence (DNA): TGTGCCAGCAGCGGTAGAGGCAATGAGCAGTTCTTC.